Listed here are 12 T cell receptor beta chains from one sample, sequenced in a study of early T cells in non-severe SARS-CoV-2 infection. Each CDR3 protein is one row after TCRdb ran MiXCR on the 5' RACE reads. The table has about 77,000 distinct CDR3 sequences, about 16% seen once. The sample comprised whole blood. These receptor sequences come from an adult who was a healthcare worker with PCR-confirmed SARS-CoV-2 infection or an uninfected control (not recorded which).

This clonotype occurred a few times. V is TRBV5-5 and J is TRBJ1-2; no clear D gene. V was cut by 0 bases and J by 2 bases, with 11 bases left in between. The CDR3 spans 15 residues. Germline values: CDR1 SGHKS, CDR2 YYEKEE (reference sequence). CDR3 coding DNA: TGTGCCAGCAGCTTGGCCGAACGGACGAACTATGGCTACACCTTC. Translated: CASSLAERTNYGYTF.

This clonotype came up a few times. The CDR3 DNA reads TGTGCCAGCTCCCCCCTAGAGGGCGAGCAGTACTTC. Its translation: CASSPLEGEQYF. This rearrangement joins TRBV18 to TRBJ2-7; D perhaps matches TRBD2 (5 bases). The germline V gene encodes CDR1 KGHSH and CDR2 LQKENI. Deletions cut 6 bases from V and 6 bases from J, with 12 bases between. CDR3 length equals 12 residues.

The chain couples TRBV24-1 to TRBJ1-2; 10 bases map to TRBD1. The CDR3 has 18 residues. Germline CDR1 reads KGHDR; CDR2 reads SFDVKD. J gave up 0 bases and V 4 bases, and 10 bases lay outside the gene matches. CDR3 protein: CATSDWTGTGESNYGYTF. DNA for the CDR3: TGTGCCACCAGTGACTGGACCGGGACAGGGGAATCTAACTATGGCTACACCTTC.

This clonotype was picked up a small number of times. The chain uses TRBV29-1 and TRBJ2-2; 10 nucleotides align to TRBD2. CDR3 length equals 16 residues. Germline CDR1 and CDR2: SQVTM and ANQGSEA. V was clipped by 4 bases and J by 6 bases; unmatched bases: 11. In DNA form, the CDR3 reads TGCAGCGTTGTTTCCGTCTCTCTAGCGGGAGCCGGGGAGCTGTTTTTT. Protein product: CSVVSVSLAGAGELFF.

The chain uses TRBV29-1 and TRBJ2-3; D unresolved. Germline assignment: CDR1 SQVTM and CDR2 ANQGSEA. Trimming stripped 4 bases from V and 0 bases from J, with 8 bases between. This CDR3 comprises 13 residues. This CDR3 is CSVGHHSTDTQYF. The DNA for the CDR3 is TGCAGCGTTGGACACCATAGCACAGATACGCAGTATTTT.

This clonotype was seen more than once but under ten times. Written as DNA, the CDR3 is TGTGCCAGCAGATTAGGGCGTACCTACGAGCAGTACTTC. Its protein product is CASRLGRTYEQYF. The chain uses TRBV28 and TRBJ2-7; D gene unclear. Trimming removed 6 bases at V and 2 bases at J, with 11 bases between. CDR1 is MDHEN and CDR2 is SYDVKM in the germline V gene. The CDR3 runs 13 residues.

This chain joins TRBV25-1 and TRBJ2-2; TRBD1 is a possible D gene (6 bases). The CDR3 contains 14 residues. V was shortened by 2 bases and J by 3 bases, with 7 bases between the two germline ends. CDR1 and CDR2 from the germline V gene are MGHDK and SYGVNS. This chain's CDR3 is CASSEQGYTGELFF. CDR3 DNA: TGTGCCAGCAGTGAACAGGGGTACACCGGGGAGCTGTTTTTT.

This clonotype has ten or more counts. J is TRBJ2-7 and V is TRBV12-3 or TRBV12-4; no definite D call. Trimming shortened V by 5 bases and J by 5 bases, and 10 bases separated the two germline ends. This CDR3 has 12 amino acids. CDR3 sequence reads: CASSPRVHEQYF. The CDR3 nucleotides are TGTGCCAGCAGTCCAAGGGTTCACGAGCAGTACTTC.

Only a few counts were recorded for this clonotype. The DNA of the CDR3 is TGCAGCGTTGATCCCAAAGGGGGGGCGCTGATCAACAATGAGCAGTTCTTC. It codes for CSVDPKGGALINNEQFF. The rearrangement joins TRBV29-1 to TRBJ2-1; possibly TRBD2 for D (7 bases). This CDR3 is built from 17 residues. Germline CDR1 reads SQVTM; CDR2 reads ANQGSEA. The ends were cut back, 3 bases at V and 5 bases at J, with 23 bases in the middle.

This sequence joins TRBV5-1 and TRBJ2-7, with 8 positions matching TRBD1. V was clipped by 0 bases and J by 4 bases; unmatched bases: 9. Germline values: CDR1 SGHRS, CDR2 YFSETQ. The CDR3 runs 16 residues. CDR3 sequence reads: CASSLGLGTGLYEQYF. The CDR3 coding sequence is TGCGCCAGCAGCTTGGGGCTCGGGACAGGCCTATACGAGCAGTACTTC.

The chain recombines TRBV28 with TRBJ2-7, with D maybe TRBD2 (6 bases). CDR1 is MDHEN, CDR2 SYDVKM, per germline. This CDR3 region has 14 residues. The V end lost 11 bases, the J end lost 3 bases, and 20 bases lay between the germline ends. CDR3 in DNA: TGTGCCTCCCTTGGGGCGGAGGGCCGCTACGAGCAGTACTTC. Protein: CASLGAEGRYEQYF. The variable domain in full, with the rest retrieved from reference TRBV28 and TRBJ2-7, is DVKVTQSSRYLVKRTGEKVFLECVQDMDHENMFWYRQDPGLGLRLIYFSYDVKMKEKGDIPEGYSVSREKKERFSLILESASTNQTSMYLCASLGAEGRYEQYFGPGTRLTVT.

This clonotype has a handful of counts. The chain carries TRBV7-8 and TRBJ2-1, with D tentatively TRBD2 (5 bases). Trimming stripped 3 bases from V and 5 bases from J, with 8 bases between. From germline, CDR1 is SGHVS and CDR2 FQNEAQ. The CDR3 consists of 13 residues. CDR3: CASSLEEHNEQFF. In DNA form, the CDR3 reads TGTGCCAGCAGCTTGGAGGAGCACAATGAGCAGTTCTTC.